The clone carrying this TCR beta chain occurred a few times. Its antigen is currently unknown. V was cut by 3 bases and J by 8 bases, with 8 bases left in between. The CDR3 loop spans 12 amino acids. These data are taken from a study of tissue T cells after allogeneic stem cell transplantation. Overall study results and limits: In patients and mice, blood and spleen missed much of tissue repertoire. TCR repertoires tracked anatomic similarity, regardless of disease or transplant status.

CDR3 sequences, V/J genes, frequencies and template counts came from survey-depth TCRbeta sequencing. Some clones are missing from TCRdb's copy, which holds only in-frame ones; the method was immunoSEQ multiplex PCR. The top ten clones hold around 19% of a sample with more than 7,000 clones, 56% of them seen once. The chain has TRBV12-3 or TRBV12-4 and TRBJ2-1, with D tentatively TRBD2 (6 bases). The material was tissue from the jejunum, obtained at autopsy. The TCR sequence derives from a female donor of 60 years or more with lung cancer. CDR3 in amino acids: CASSFWGDEQFF. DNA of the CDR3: TGTGCCAGCAGTTTTTGGGGGGATGAGCAGTTCTTC.